These 17 T cell receptor beta chains came from one sample sequenced in a study of early T cells in non-severe SARS-CoV-2 infection. TCRdb reanalysed the 5' RACE reads using MiXCR and keeps one entry per CDR3 protein. The table lists under 140,000 distinct CDR3 sequences, around an eighth of them singletons. The sample was whole blood, taken at baseline. The receptor set was obtained from an adult who was a healthcare worker with PCR-confirmed SARS-CoV-2 infection or an uninfected control (not recorded which).

This rearrangement joins TRBV5-1 to TRBJ1-6; D ambiguous. V was cut by 1 base and J by 7 bases, with 9 bases left in between. Germline V gene lookup returns CDR1 SGHRS and CDR2 YFSETQ. The CDR3 has 14 residues. In nucleotides, the CDR3 is TGCGCCAGCAGCTTGAATGGGGAAAATTCACCCCTCCACTTT. It yields the protein CASSLNGENSPLHF. The full variable domain, rest sourced from reference TRBV5-1 and TRBJ1-6, is KAGVTQTPRYLIKTRGQQVTLSCSPISGHRSVSWYQQTPGQGLQFLFEYFSETQRNKGNFPGRFSGRQFSNSRSEMNVSTLELGDSALYLCASSLNGENSPLHFGNGTRLTVT.

The CDR3 coding sequence is TGTGCCAGCAATATTGGGGAGGGTCGCACTGAAGCTTTCTTT. Amino acid sequence: CASNIGEGRTEAFF. The chain carries TRBV7-9 and TRBJ1-1; D gene uncertain. The germline V gene has CDR1 SEHNR and CDR2 FQNEAQ (reference sequence). This CDR3 contains 14 residues. V lost 7 bases and J 4 bases, leaving 16 bases between the germline ends.

In this sample, this clonotype turned up a few times. The chain is built from TRBV7-3 and TRBJ1-2; D is unclear. Germline loops: CDR1 SGHTA, CDR2 FQGTGA. Trimming removed 5 bases from V and 3 bases from J, with 16 bases in between. This CDR3 comprises 15 residues. CDR3 amino acids: CASSPDFSSDYGYTF. The CDR3 DNA reads TGTGCCAGCAGCCCTGATTTTTCTAGCGACTATGGCTACACCTTC.

This clonotype has just a few counts. The rearrangement joins TRBV10-3 to TRBJ1-6; the match to TRBD1 covers 7 bases. The CDR3 has 17 residues. Germline trimming cut 0 bases from V and 4 bases from J; bases unmatched to any gene: 6. From germline, CDR1 is ENHRY and CDR2 SYGVKD. In DNA, the CDR3 is TGTGCCATCAGTGAGTCTGAGACAGGGTATTATAATTCACCCCTCCACTTT. It encodes CAISESETGYYNSPLHF.

Note on this clonotype: The conserved phenylalanine or tryptophan is not found at the CDR3 terminus, so this likely reflects a read error. The DNA is left out, because the CDR3 cannot be placed on it with certainty; the CDR3 is given as TCRdb lists it. The genes are TRBV7-9 and TRBJ2-5. From its first to its last residue, the CDR3 has 13 amino acids. Germline-derived CDR1 and CDR2 are SEHNR and FQNEAQ (reference sequence). The CDR3: CASSSTLSTALIV.

A few counts support this clonotype. This chain links TRBV7-2 with TRBJ2-5; 7 bases match TRBD1. Per the germline V gene, CDR1 is SGHTA and CDR2 is FQGNSA. The CDR3 contains 15 residues. V trimming: 5 bases; J trimming: 5 bases; junction bases outside the gene matches: 11. CDR3 residues: CASSPQSHRGETQYF. The CDR3 DNA follows: TGTGCCAGCAGCCCCCAAAGTCACAGGGGCGAGACCCAGTACTTC.

This clonotype was seen repeatedly, ten times or more. V and J are TRBV6-1 and TRBJ2-3; D not resolved. Trimming removed 2 bases from V and 4 bases from J, with 7 bases in between. The CDR3 consists of 13 residues. Germline-derived CDR1 and CDR2 are MNHNS and SASEGT. CDR3 nucleotides: TGTGCCAGCAGTGAAATATCTCCAGATACGCAGTATTTT. It translates to CASSEISPDTQYF.

The DNA of the CDR3 is TGTGCCAGCAGCTCCCAGGGCCTTCTAACTTTCTTT. Residues: CASSSQGLLTFF. This chain uses TRBV12-3 or TRBV12-4 with TRBJ1-1; D may be TRBD1 (5 bases). Trimming cost V 6 bases and J 12 bases, with 17 bases left between them. The CDR3 covers 12 residues.

The chain employs TRBV20-1 and TRBJ2-1; D is possibly TRBD1 (5 bases). V lost 3 bases and J 7 bases, leaving 10 bases between the germline ends. Per the germline V gene, CDR1 is DFQATT and CDR2 is SNEGSKA (reference sequence). The CDR3 spans 12 residues. CDR3 residues: CSASPPGNEQFF. As DNA, the CDR3 is TGCAGTGCTAGCCCTCCAGGGAATGAGCAGTTCTTC.

The table lists this clonotype with a few counts. The rearrangement links TRBV7-9 to TRBJ1-2, with a weak D call TRBD1 (6 bases). The germline CDR1 and CDR2 sequences are SEHNR and FQNEAQ (reference sequence). Trimming pared 1 base from V and 8 bases from J, leaving 17 bases between. The CDR3 loop spans 15 amino acids. The CDR3 nucleotides are TGTGCCAGCAGCTTAGTAGGGGGAGCGACGTTAGGCTACACCTTC. Translating it yields CASSLVGGATLGYTF.

The CDR3 reads CASSTLSGSSYEQYF. The CDR3 DNA reads TGCGCCAGCAGCACCCTTAGCGGTAGCTCCTACGAGCAGTACTTC. The V call is TRBV5-1, the J call TRBJ2-7; maybe TRBD2 (6 bases). The CDR3 is made up of 15 amino acids. Germline CDR1 reads SGHRS; CDR2 reads YFSETQ. V was pared by 4 bases and J by 0 bases, with 14 bases between.

V gene TRBV3-1 combines with J gene TRBJ1-2; the D is unclear. Germline lookup yields CDR1 LGHDT and CDR2 YNNKEL (reference sequence). Trimming shortened V by 1 base and J by 6 bases, and 6 bases separated the two germline ends. This CDR3 has 12 residues. CDR3 region: CASSQVPHGYTF. The CDR3 DNA reads as TGTGCCAGCAGCCAAGTCCCCCATGGCTACACCTTC.

The table lists this clonotype with many counts. The genes are TRBV12-3 or TRBV12-4 and TRBJ2-5; no reliable D call. V was clipped by 2 bases and J by 5 bases, with 6 bases between them. This CDR3 contains 12 residues. CDR3 sequence reads: CASSLIVETQYF. Here the CDR3 DNA reads TGTGCCAGCAGTTTAATCGTCGAGACCCAGTACTTC.

This clonotype was picked up a small number of times. The chain is built from TRBV28 and TRBJ1-1; no reliable D call. The V and J ends lost 5 bases and 8 bases respectively, with 15 bases between them. Looked up from germline, CDR1 is MDHEN and CDR2 is SYDVKM. The CDR3 totals 13 residues. CDR3 nucleotide sequence: TGTGCCAGCAGTCGAAGGCCCCGGGCAGAAGCTTTCTTT. The encoded protein is CASSRRPRAEAFF.

The chain has TRBV20-1 and TRBJ2-3; 7 nucleotides agree with TRBD2. The CDR3 contains 15 residues. The V gene's germline CDR1 is DFQATT and CDR2 SNEGSKA (reference sequence). The ends lost 5 bases at V and 1 base at J; junction bases unmatched: 9. The CDR3 DNA is TGCAGTGCTCCTCCTCGGGACTACCGCACAGATACGCAGTATTTT. Amino acids: CSAPPRDYRTDTQYF.

This clonotype was seen a handful of times. The chain joins TRBV7-2 to TRBJ2-1; 7 bases are shared with TRBD2. The CDR3 is 17 residues long. Trimming removed 5 bases from V and 6 bases from J; junction bases left unmatched: 16. Germline V CDR1 and CDR2: SGHTA, FQGNSA. The CDR3 DNA sequence: TGTGCCAGCAGCCCTCGGACTAGAGCAGCGTTTTCCAATGAGCAGTTCTTC. It specifies CASSPRTRAAFSNEQFF.

Many counts were recorded for this clonotype. This rearrangement joins TRBV14 to TRBJ1-2, with unresolved D. V was cut by 0 bases and J by 10 bases, with 12 bases left in between. The CDR3 runs to 13 residues. CDR1 is SGHDN, CDR2 FVKESK, per germline. For the CDR3, the DNA is TGTGCCAGCAGCCAAGACTACCGCCAAGCCTACACCTTC. It specifies CASSQDYRQAYTF.